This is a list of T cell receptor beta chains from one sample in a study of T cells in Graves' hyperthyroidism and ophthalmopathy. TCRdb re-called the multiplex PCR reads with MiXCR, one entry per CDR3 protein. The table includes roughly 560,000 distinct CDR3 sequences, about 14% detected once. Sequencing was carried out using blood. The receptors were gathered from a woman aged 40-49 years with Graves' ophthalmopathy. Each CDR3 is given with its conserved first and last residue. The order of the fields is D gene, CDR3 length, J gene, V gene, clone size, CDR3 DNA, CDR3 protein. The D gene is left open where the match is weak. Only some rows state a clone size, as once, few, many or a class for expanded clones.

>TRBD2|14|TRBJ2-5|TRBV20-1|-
TGCAGTGCCACGCCGGGACTAGCAAGGGAGACCCAGTACTTC
CSATPGLARETQYF
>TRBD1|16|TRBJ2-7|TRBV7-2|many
TGTGCCAGCAGCTTAGTGCCGGGACAGGGGACCAACGAGCAGTACTTC
CASSLVPGQGTNEQYF
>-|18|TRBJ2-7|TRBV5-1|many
TGCGCCAGCAGCTTGGGGTCAACAGGGCATATGGCGCCCTACGAGCAGTACTTC
CASSLGSTGHMAPYEQYF
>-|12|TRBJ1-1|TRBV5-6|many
TGTGCCAGCAGTGTGGTAGGAACTGAAGCTTTCTTT
CASSVVGTEAFF
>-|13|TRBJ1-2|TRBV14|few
TGTGCCAGCAGACAGACCGAGAGCTATGGCTACACCTTC
CASRQTESYGYTF
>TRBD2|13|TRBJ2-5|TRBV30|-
TGTGCCTGGACGGGGGGGGGGCGTAAGACCCAGTACTTC
CAWTGGGRKTQYF
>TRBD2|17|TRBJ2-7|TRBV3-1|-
TGTGCCAGCAGCCAGGCCGATCGACTAGCGGGAGCCTACGAGCAGTACTTC
CASSQADRLAGAYEQYF
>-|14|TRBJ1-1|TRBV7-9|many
TGTGCCAGCAGCTTAGATAGCGGAGGGACTGAAGCTTTCTTT
CASSLDSGGTEAFF
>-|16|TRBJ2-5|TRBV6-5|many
TGTGCCAGCAGTCCCCTGAGGGGGAGTATGGAAGAGACCCAGTACTTC
CASSPLRGSMEETQYF
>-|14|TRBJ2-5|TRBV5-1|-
TGCGCCAGCATGGTGGGGTCGGTGACGGAGACCCAGTACTTC
CASMVGSVTETQYF
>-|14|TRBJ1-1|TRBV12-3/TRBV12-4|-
TGTGCCAGCAGTTTAGAGGGACCTGGCACTGAAGCTTTCTTT
CASSLEGPGTEAFF
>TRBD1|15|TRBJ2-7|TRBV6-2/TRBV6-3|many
TGTGCCAGCAGTTACCGCGGACAGGAGACCTACGAGCAGTACTTC
CASSYRGQETYEQYF
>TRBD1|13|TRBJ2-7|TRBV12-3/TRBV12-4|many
TGTGCCAGCAGCAGACAGGGGGACTACGAGCAGTACTTC
CASSRQGDYEQYF
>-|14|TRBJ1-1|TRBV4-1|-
TGCGCCAGCAGCCAAGAATTAGGGAGGACTGAAGCTTTCTTT
CASSQELGRTEAFF
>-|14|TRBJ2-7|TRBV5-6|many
TGTGCCAGCAGCTTAACCCCACTACACTACGAGCAGTACTTC
CASSLTPLHYEQYF
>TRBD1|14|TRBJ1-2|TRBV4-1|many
TGCGCCAGCAGCCCCCAGGACAGGCTCTATGGCTACACCTTC
CASSPQDRLYGYTF
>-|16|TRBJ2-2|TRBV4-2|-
TGTGCCAGCAGCCAAGATGGCCTAGGGAACACCGGGGAGCTGTTTTTT
CASSQDGLGNTGELFF
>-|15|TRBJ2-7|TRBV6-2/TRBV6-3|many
TGTGCCAGCAGTTACGGGGGATCCTCCGGTTACGAGCAGTACTTC
CASSYGGSSGYEQYF
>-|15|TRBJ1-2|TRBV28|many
TGTGCCAGCAGTTTCGGCGGGCGCCTAAACTATGGCTACACCTTC
CASSFGGRLNYGYTF
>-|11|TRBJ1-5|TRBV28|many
TGTGCCAGCAGTTTTACTCAGCCCCAGCATTTT
CASSFTQPQHF
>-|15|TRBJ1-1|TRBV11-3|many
TGTGCCAGCAGCTTATCCCAGGGGAGAGTGACTGAAGCTTTCTTT
CASSLSQGRVTEAFF
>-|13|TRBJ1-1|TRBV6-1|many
TGTGCCAGCAGACCTGCAGAGAGTACTGAAGCTTTCTTT
CASRPAESTEAFF
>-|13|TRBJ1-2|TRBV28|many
TGTGCCAGCAGTTTACCCAGCCTCGATGGCTACACCTTC
CASSLPSLDGYTF
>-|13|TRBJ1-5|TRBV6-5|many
TGTGCCAGCAGTTACAGGCTAAATCAGCCCCAGCATTTT
CASSYRLNQPQHF